The sequence of this TCR beta chain was determined in a study of T cells after yellow fever vaccination. The CDR3 has 15 amino acids. V lost 5 bases and J 3 bases, leaving 16 bases between the germline ends. The germline V gene has CDR1 SGHTA and CDR2 FQGNSA. Study-level points and caveats: Once the booster was given, most primary-vaccination clones reappeared, at just over 95% for CD4 and roughly 85% for CD8.

In this sample, this clonotype turned up a few times. The antigen remains unidentified. TCRdb passed the 5' RACE reads through MiXCR, listing each CDR3 protein once. The sample gives approximately 510,000 distinct CDR3 sequences, 20% to 25% of which show up once; roughly a sixth is in the top ten. This clonotype was obtained from a man aged 18 to 29 who received the YFV17D yellow fever vaccine. Sequenced material: PBMCs, taken approximately 22 days after the first yellow fever vaccination. V and J are TRBV7-2 and TRBJ1-1; D is uncertain. CDR3 loop: CASSQGPGSYTEAFF. The CDR3 nucleotides are TGTGCCAGCAGCCAAGGACCCGGGTCGTACACTGAAGCTTTCTTT.